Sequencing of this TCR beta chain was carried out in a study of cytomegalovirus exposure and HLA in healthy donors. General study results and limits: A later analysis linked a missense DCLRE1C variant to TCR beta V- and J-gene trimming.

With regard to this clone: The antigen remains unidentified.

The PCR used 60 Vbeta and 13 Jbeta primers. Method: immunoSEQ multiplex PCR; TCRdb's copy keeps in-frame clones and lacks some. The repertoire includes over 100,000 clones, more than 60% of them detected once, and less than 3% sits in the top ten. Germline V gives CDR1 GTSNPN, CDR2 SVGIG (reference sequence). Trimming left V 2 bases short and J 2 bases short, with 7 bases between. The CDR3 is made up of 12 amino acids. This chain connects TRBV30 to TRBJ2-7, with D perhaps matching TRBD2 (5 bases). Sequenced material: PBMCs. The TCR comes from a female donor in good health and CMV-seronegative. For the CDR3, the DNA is TGTGCCTGGAGTTCGGGGACCTACGAGCAGTACTTC. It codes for CAWSSGTYEQYF. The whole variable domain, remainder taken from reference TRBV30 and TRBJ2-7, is SQTIHQWPATLVQPVGSPLSLECTVEGTSNPNLYWYRQAAGRGLQLLFYSVGIGQISSEVPQNLSASRPQDRQFILSSKKLLLSDSGFYLCAWSSGTYEQYFGPGTRLTVT.